Detailed here is one T cell receptor beta chain. CDR1 and CDR2 from the germline V gene are WNHNN and SYGVQD (reference sequence). This CDR3 comprises 17 residues. V dropped 2 bases and J dropped 3; count of bases not matched to a gene: 10. The data stem from a study of blood T cell repertoires in COVID-19. Clones were sequenced by immunoSEQ multiplex PCR, and TCRdb holds only the in-frame ones, with some missing. The sample consists of around 180,000 clones, about 88% of them appearing once. The clonotype originates from a man aged 55-75 years with acute or convalescent COVID-19. The sequenced sample was peripheral blood. V is TRBV10-1 and J is TRBJ2-3, with TRBD2 matching over 8 bases. The CDR3 region has the DNA TGCGCCAGCAGTGAGGGGAGGCGGGGGGCCCGAACAGATACGCAGTATTTT. It translates to CASSEGRRGARTDTQYF.